This T cell receptor beta chain came from a study of T cell responses to AZD1222 COVID-19 vaccine. Germline lookup yields CDR1 SGHRS and CDR2 YFSETQ. CDR3 length equals 13 residues. Deletions cut 4 bases from V and 0 bases from J, with 7 bases between. Here immunoSEQ multiplex PCR was the method, and the copy in TCRdb shows in-frame clones only, minus some. The data contain roughly 35,000 clones, approximately 86% of them singletons. The chain uses TRBV5-1 and TRBJ1-2; D is uncertain. This material consisted of peripheral blood, taken on day 0 of AZD1222 vaccination. This receptor was obtained from an adult in good health. The CDR3 protein is CASSPESNYGYTF. CDR3 nucleotide sequence: TGCGCCAGCAGCCCCGAGTCTAACTATGGCTACACCTTC.